The clone carrying this T cell receptor beta chain was seen just once. Its specificity is not known. Every patient relapsed after autologous stem cell transplantation, and brentuximab vedotin exposure varied. Complete response, partial response or progressive disease constituted the best responses recorded. This specimen belongs to a study of PD-1 blockade in classical Hodgkin lymphoma. Study-level background: Patients got intravenous nivolumab 3 mg/kg every 2 weeks.

V lost 5 bases, J lost 3 bases, and 6 bases stayed unmatched. CDR1 LGHNA and CDR2 YSLEER come from the germline V gene. The CDR3 sequence is 15 residues long. Study conclusions and caveats: CD4+ but not CD8+ TCR diversity rose significantly by C4D1.

Only in-frame clones appear in the TCRdb table, and some are missing; sequencing was by immunoSEQ multiplex PCR. The top ten hold about 40% of the sample, which has 22,000 or so clones, 77% seen once. Sequenced here: peripheral blood mononuclear cells (PBMCs), sampled before the second cycle of nivolumab. The chain links TRBV4-3 to TRBJ2-1; 8 bases are shared with TRBD2. This TCR derives from a human donor with classical Hodgkin lymphoma. The CDR3 nucleotides are TGCGCCAGCAGCTCTCAGCGGGGGTACTACAATGAGCAGTTCTTC. Translated: CASSSQRGYYNEQFF.